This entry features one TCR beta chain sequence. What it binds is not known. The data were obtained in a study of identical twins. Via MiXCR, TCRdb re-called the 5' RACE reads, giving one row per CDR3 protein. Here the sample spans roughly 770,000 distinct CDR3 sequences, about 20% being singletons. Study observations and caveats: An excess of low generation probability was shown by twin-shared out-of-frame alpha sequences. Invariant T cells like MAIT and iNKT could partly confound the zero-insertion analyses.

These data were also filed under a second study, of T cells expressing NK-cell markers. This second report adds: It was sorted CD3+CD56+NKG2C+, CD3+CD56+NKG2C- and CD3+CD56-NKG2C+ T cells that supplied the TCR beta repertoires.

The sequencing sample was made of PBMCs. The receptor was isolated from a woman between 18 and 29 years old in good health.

CDR3 in DNA: TGTGCCAGCAGACGGGACTTCGCCTTGGAGAAAAACATTCAGTACTTC. Its protein product is CASRRDFALEKNIQYF. The chain employs TRBV7-2 and TRBJ2-4, with D maybe TRBD2 (6 bases). V lost 6 bases and J lost 4, with 19 bases in between. CDR1 is SGHTA and CDR2 is FQGNSA in the germline V gene. CDR3 length: 16 residues.